These T cell receptor beta chains were read from a single sample in a study of T cell responses to AZD1222 COVID-19 vaccine. Profiled with immunoSEQ multiplex PCR; TCRdb holds only in-frame clones, not every one. This table has approximately 200,000 clones, less than 95% appearing once. The material was peripheral blood, obtained 28 days after the second dose of the MenACWY control vaccine. The receptors originated from an adult who received the MenACWY meningococcal vaccine as a control. The CDR3 runs from the conserved cysteine through the conserved F or W. Each record gives: CDR3 length, D gene, clone size, V gene, J gene, CDR3 protein, CDR3 DNA. A D gene is named only where the DNA matches it firmly. Some rows mark clone size as missing; the rest say once, few, many or name a class of expanded clone.

16,TRBD1,NA,TRBV6-6,TRBJ1-4,CASSSAGGATNEKLFF,TGTGCCAGCAGTTCCGCAGGGGGGGCAACTAATGAAAAACTGTTTTTT
14,NA,NA,TRBV29-1,TRBJ2-2,CSVLGGAGSGELFF,TGCAGCGTTCTCGGGGGCGCCGGGTCCGGGGAGCTGTTTTTT
16,TRBD2,NA,TRBV7-3,TRBJ2-5,CASSEGYQRGRETQYF,TGTGCCAGCAGCGAAGGGTATCAGCGGGGGAGAGAGACCCAGTACTTC
16,TRBD2,NA,TRBV19,TRBJ2-5,CASSRREGPLGETQYF,TGTGCCAGTAGTCGGCGGGAGGGCCCTCTTGGAGAGACCCAGTACTTC
12,NA,NA,TRBV11-3,TRBJ1-1,CASSLEGRQAFF,TGTGCCAGCAGCTTAGAGGGGCGCCAGGCTTTCTTT
15,TRBD1,NA,TRBV13,TRBJ1-1,CASSLVGTAGTEAFF,TGTGCCAGCAGCTTAGTTGGGACAGCAGGCACTGAAGCTTTCTTT
16,TRBD1,NA,TRBV28,TRBJ2-2,CASSSNRGLGTGELFF,TGTGCCAGCAGTTCAAACAGGGGGCTTGGCACCGGGGAGCTGTTTTTT
15,TRBD1,NA,TRBV6-5,TRBJ1-5,CASTEDRGLDQPQHF,TGTGCCAGCACCGAAGACAGGGGGCTAGATCAGCCCCAGCATTTT
12,NA,NA,TRBV28,TRBJ2-7,CASIGQSHEQYF,TGTGCCAGCATTGGTCAGTCCCACGAGCAGTACTTC
15,TRBD1,NA,TRBV7-9,TRBJ1-4,CASSSRTGTNEKLFF,TGTGCCAGCAGCTCCCGGACAGGGACAAATGAAAAACTGTTTTTT
15,NA,NA,TRBV27,TRBJ2-5,CASSLSDGEQETQYF,TGTGCCAGCAGTTTATCCGACGGAGAACAAGAGACCCAGTACTTC
16,NA,NA,TRBV5-6,TRBJ2-2,CASSLDLGTNTGELFF,TGTGCCAGCAGCTTGGATTTGGGCACGAACACCGGGGAGCTGTTTTTT
16,TRBD1,NA,TRBV6-5,TRBJ1-4,CASSYRGTGSGEKLFF,TGTGCCAGCAGTTACCGTGGGACAGGGTCGGGGGAAAAACTGTTTTTT
15,TRBD1,NA,TRBV2,TRBJ2-1,CASREDRGSYNEQFF,TGTGCCAGCAGGGAAGACAGGGGTTCCTACAATGAGCAGTTCTTC
15,NA,NA,TRBV28,TRBJ2-2,CASSPGEVDTGELFF,TGTGCCAGCAGTCCGGGGGAGGTCGACACCGGGGAGCTGTTTTTT
13,TRBD1,NA,TRBV7-9,TRBJ2-1,CASSWGQHNEQFF,TGTGCCAGCAGCTGGGGACAGCACAATGAGCAGTTCTTC
13,TRBD1,NA,TRBV7-2,TRBJ1-3,CASSLGQRNTIYF,TGTGCCAGCAGCTTGGGACAGAGAAACACCATATATTTT
13,NA,NA,TRBV5-6,TRBJ1-2,CASSLRGDHGYTF,TGTGCCAGCAGCTTGCGGGGAGACCATGGCTACACCTTC
12,NA,NA,TRBV30,TRBJ2-5,CAWMAPGETQYF,TGTGCCTGGATGGCACCCGGGGAGACCCAGTACTTC
14,NA,NA,TRBV7-8,TRBJ1-1,CASSDRKMNTEAFF,TGTGCCAGCAGCGACAGAAAAATGAACACTGAAGCTTTCTTT
12,NA,NA,TRBV12-3/TRBV12-4,TRBJ2-1,CASSLGLDEQFF,TGTGCCAGCAGTTTAGGACTGGATGAGCAGTTCTTC
15,NA,NA,TRBV7-8,TRBJ2-3,CASSFPGGSTDTQYF,TGTGCCAGCAGCTTCCCCGGGGGCAGCACAGATACGCAGTATTTT
12,NA,few,TRBV5-1,TRBJ2-5,CASSIRSETQYF,TGCGCCAGCTCGATACGGTCGGAGACCCAGTACTTC
16,NA,NA,TRBV18,TRBJ2-5,CASSPKTGQSSETQYF,TGTGCCAGCTCACCAAAAACGGGACAATCGTCGGAGACCCAGTACTTC
15,TRBD1,NA,TRBV5-8,TRBJ2-2,CASSLGQVPTGELFF,TGTGCCAGCAGTTTGGGACAGGTACCCACCGGGGAGCTGTTTTTT
14,NA,NA,TRBV11-2,TRBJ2-5,CASSNRDTQETQYF,TGTGCCAGCAGCAACCGGGACACCCAAGAGACCCAGTACTTC
16,TRBD1,NA,TRBV9,TRBJ1-4,CASSAGQMATNEKLFF,TGTGCCAGCAGCGCGGGACAGATGGCAACTAATGAAAAACTGTTTTTT